This T cell receptor (beta chain) appears in the sequencing data of a study of blood T cell repertoires in COVID-19. The data were produced by immunoSEQ multiplex PCR, yet TCRdb's version contains in-frame clones alone and is incomplete. The sample lists approximately 150,000 clones, approximately 87% occurring once. CDR1 is MNHEY and CDR2 is SMNVEV in the germline V gene (reference sequence). V shed 8 bases and J 6 bases; nucleotides not matched to a gene: 19. The CDR3 has 17 residues. The sequenced material came from peripheral blood. The rearrangement joins TRBV27 to TRBJ1-2, with 9 bases lining up with TRBD1. The receptor comes from a woman aged 65 to 85 with acute or convalescent COVID-19. CDR3 sequence reads: CASGTPRGDRVGHGYTF. CDR3 nucleotide sequence: TGTGCCAGCGGGACTCCTCGGGGGGACAGGGTAGGTCATGGCTACACCTTC.